A selection of T cell receptor beta chains follows, all from one sample in a study of blood T cell repertoires in COVID-19. Produced via immunoSEQ multiplex PCR; TCRdb's table is partial and in-frame only. Of approximately 35,000 clones listed, around nine tenths are singletons. Material: peripheral blood. The origin of the receptors is a human donor in a cohort sampled during active COVID-19. CDR3s include the opening cysteine and the closing phenylalanine or tryptophan. The D gene is left open where the match is weak. Clone size is shown for a subset of rows, as once, few, many or a class of expanded clone.

clone size	D gene	V gene	J gene	CDR3 protein	CDR3 DNA
-	-	TRBV3-1/TRBV3-2	TRBJ1-4	CASSQDFGTVSEKLFF	TGTGCCAGCAGCCAAGATTTCGGTACAGTGTCTGAAAAACTGTTTTTT
-	-	TRBV6-5	TRBJ2-3	CASSWTSTDTQYF	TGTGCCAGCAGTTGGACAAGCACAGATACGCAGTATTTT
-	TRBD1	TRBV5-1	TRBJ1-4	CASEQGAKPDPNEKLFF	TGCGCCAGCGAACAGGGGGCGAAGCCCGACCCTAATGAAAAACTGTTTTTT
-	-	TRBV2	TRBJ2-7	CASCETQGTYEQYF	TGTGCCAGCTGCGAAACTCAGGGGACCTACGAGCAGTACTTC
-	TRBD2	TRBV5-8	TRBJ2-6	CASSSLTSGRSAGANVLTF	TGTGCCAGCAGCTCCTTGACTAGCGGGAGGAGTGCTGGGGCCAACGTCCTGACTTTC
-	-	TRBV7-8	TRBJ1-5	CASSLVADSNQPQHF	TGTGCCAGCAGCTTAGTGGCAGATAGCAATCAGCCCCAGCATTTT
-	-	TRBV5-1	TRBJ2-2	CASSSGGTGELFF	TGCGCCAGCAGCTCCGGCGGAACCGGGGAGCTGTTTTTT
-	TRBD2	TRBV15	TRBJ2-7	CATSRATSGRAANEQYF	TGTGCCACCAGCAGGGCGACTAGCGGGAGGGCCGCGAACGAGCAGTACTTC
-	-	TRBV24-1	TRBJ2-3	CATSDLSGELKDTQYF	TGTGCCACCAGTGATTTATCGGGAGAGCTGAAAGATACGCAGTATTTT
once	-	TRBV6-6	TRBJ1-1	CASSSLTANTEAFF	TGTGCCAGCAGTTCGCTGACAGCTAACACTGAAGCTTTCTTT
-	-	TRBV5-1	TRBJ2-7	CASSLERYEQYF	TGCGCCAGCAGCTTGGAGAGGTACGAGCAGTACTTC
-	-	TRBV6-1	TRBJ2-7	CASSEGTGSWEQYF	TGTGCCAGCAGTGAAGGAACAGGGTCTTGGGAGCAGTACTTC
once	TRBD2	TRBV7-3	TRBJ2-1	CASSSGLVVGSEQFF	TGTGCCAGCAGCTCCGGACTAGTGGTCGGGAGTGAGCAGTTCTTC
-	TRBD1	TRBV15	TRBJ1-3	CATSREQGAGNTIYF	TGTGCCACCAGCAGAGAACAGGGGGCTGGAAACACCATATATTTT
-	-	TRBV19	TRBJ1-2	CASSIDRGYDSGGYTF	TGTGCCAGTAGTATAGATCGAGGTTACGACAGTGGAGGCTACACCTTC
-	TRBD1	TRBV5-6	TRBJ2-2	CASSPPTGYIQTGELFF	TGTGCCAGCAGCCCCCCGACAGGGTATATTCAGACCGGGGAGCTGTTTTTT
-	TRBD2	TRBV6-5	TRBJ2-7	CASRGGSYEQYF	TGTGCCAGCAGGGGAGGGAGCTACGAGCAGTACTTC
-	-	TRBV5-6	TRBJ2-1	CASSLSGVRNEQFF	TGTGCCAGCAGCTTGTCGGGAGTTCGGAATGAGCAGTTCTTC
-	TRBD1	TRBV6-6	TRBJ2-3	CASRKQGDTQYF	TGTGCCAGCAGGAAACAGGGGGATACGCAGTATTTT
-	TRBD2	TRBV5-4	TRBJ2-3	CASSWRLAGVIDTQYF	TGTGCCAGCAGCTGGAGACTAGCGGGAGTCATAGATACGCAGTATTTT
-	-	TRBV5-6	TRBJ2-5	CASGSEGQETQYF	TGTGCCAGCGGTTCAGAGGGACAAGAGACCCAGTACTTC
once	-	TRBV7-2	TRBJ1-2	CASSYPYSRGYGYTF	TGTGCCAGCAGCTATCCTTACTCCAGGGGCTATGGCTACACCTTC
-	TRBD1	TRBV4-2	TRBJ1-3	CASSHSTGGDGNTIYF	TGTGCCAGCAGCCATTCGACAGGGGGAGACGGAAACACCATATATTTT
-	TRBD1	TRBV2	TRBJ1-4	CASSVGGGKLFF	TGTGCCAGCAGTGTAGGGGGCGGAAAACTGTTTTTT
-	TRBD2	TRBV25-1	TRBJ2-1	CASSDWGGTYNEQFF	TGTGCCAGCAGTGACTGGGGGGGAACCTACAATGAGCAGTTCTTC
-	TRBD1	TRBV5-5	TRBJ1-5	CASSLAPGQGFEPQHF	TGTGCCAGCAGCTTGGCGCCGGGACAGGGGTTTGAGCCCCAGCATTTT
-	-	TRBV5-1	TRBJ2-7	CASSEGRSYEQYF	TGCGCCAGCAGTGAGGGCCGCTCCTACGAGCAGTACTTC
once	-	TRBV7-8	TRBJ2-1	CASSLEEGAYNEQFF	TGTGCCAGCAGCCTAGAGGAGGGAGCCTACAATGAGCAGTTCTTC
-	-	TRBV11-3	TRBJ2-5	CASSVRSSETQYF	TGTGCCAGCAGCGTGAGGTCGAGCGAGACCCAGTACTTC
-	-	TRBV9	TRBJ2-2	CASSVRPGEGNTGELFF	TGTGCCAGCAGCGTACGGCCGGGAGAAGGGAACACCGGGGAGCTGTTTTTT
-	-	TRBV4-1	TRBJ1-5	CASSQVWGGNQPQHF	TGCGCCAGCAGCCAAGTCTGGGGGGGCAATCAGCCCCAGCATTTT